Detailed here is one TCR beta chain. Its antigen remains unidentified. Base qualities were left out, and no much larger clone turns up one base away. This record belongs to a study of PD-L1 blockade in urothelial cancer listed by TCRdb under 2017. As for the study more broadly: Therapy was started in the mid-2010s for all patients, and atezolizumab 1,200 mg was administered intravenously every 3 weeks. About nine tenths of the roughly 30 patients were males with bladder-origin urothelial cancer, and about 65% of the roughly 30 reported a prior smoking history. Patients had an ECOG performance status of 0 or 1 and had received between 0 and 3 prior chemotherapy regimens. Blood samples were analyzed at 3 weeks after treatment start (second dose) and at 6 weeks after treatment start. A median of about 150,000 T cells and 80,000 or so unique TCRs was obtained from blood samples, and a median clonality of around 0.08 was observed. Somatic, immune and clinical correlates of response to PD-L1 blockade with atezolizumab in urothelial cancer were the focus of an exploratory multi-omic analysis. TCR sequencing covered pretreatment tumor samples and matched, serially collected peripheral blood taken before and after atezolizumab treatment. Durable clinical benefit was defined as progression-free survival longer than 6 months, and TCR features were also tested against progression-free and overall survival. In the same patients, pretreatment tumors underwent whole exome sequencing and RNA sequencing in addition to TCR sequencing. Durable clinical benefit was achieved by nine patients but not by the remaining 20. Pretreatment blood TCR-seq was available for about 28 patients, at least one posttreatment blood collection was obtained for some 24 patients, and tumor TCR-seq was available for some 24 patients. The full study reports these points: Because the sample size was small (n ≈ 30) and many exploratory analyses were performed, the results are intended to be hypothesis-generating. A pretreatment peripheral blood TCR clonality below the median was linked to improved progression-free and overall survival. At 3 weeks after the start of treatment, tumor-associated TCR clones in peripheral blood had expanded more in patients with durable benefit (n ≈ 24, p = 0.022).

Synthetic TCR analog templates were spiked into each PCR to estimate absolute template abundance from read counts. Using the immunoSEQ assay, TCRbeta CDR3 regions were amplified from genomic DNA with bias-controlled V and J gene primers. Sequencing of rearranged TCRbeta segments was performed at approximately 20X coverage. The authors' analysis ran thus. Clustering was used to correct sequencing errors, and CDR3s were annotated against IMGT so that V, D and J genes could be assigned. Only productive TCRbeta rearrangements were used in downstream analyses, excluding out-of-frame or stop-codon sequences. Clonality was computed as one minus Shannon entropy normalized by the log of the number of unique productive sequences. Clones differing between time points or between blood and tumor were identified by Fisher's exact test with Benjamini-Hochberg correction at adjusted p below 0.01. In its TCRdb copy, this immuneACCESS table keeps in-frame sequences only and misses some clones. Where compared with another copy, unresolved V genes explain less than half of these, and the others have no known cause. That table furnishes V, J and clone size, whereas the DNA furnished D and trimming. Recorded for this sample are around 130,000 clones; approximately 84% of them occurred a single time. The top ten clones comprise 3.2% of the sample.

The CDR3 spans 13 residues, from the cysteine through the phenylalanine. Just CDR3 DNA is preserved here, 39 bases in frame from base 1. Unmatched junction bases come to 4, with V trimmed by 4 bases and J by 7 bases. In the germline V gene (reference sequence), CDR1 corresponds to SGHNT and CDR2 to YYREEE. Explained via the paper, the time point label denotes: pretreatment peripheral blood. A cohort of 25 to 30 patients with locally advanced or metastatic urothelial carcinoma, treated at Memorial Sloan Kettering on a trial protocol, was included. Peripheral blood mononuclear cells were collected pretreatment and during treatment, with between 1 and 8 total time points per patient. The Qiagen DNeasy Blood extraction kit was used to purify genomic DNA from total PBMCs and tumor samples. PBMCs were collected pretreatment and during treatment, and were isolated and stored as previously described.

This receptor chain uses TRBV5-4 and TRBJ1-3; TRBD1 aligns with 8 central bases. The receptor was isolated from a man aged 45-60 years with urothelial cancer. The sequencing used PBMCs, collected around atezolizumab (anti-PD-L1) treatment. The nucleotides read TGTGCCAGCAGCCTACAGGGGGTTAACACCATATATTTT. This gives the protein CASSLQGVNTIYF.